This TCR beta chain was obtained from a study of T cell responses to AZD1222 COVID-19 vaccine (dated by TCRdb to the early 2020s). In the study overall: AZD1222 recipients with second doses at about 4 weeks or about 12 weeks were pooled, because spike-specific TCR depth and breadth did not differ between schedules. TCR sequencing was performed for roughly 250 trial participants, of whom roughly 200 were given two doses of AZD1222 and around 25 were given two doses of MenACWY control vaccine. Trial participants were enrolled by age into subgroups of 18-55, 56-69 and 70-plus years, and around 150, 28 and 57 TCR-sequenced participants, respectively, were included in these subgroups.

A remark on this clone: Its antigen remains undetermined. Base qualities were left out, and no much larger clone turns up one base away.

The sample's time point label, in plain terms: baseline before first vaccination. Vaccinee samples were obtained from the UK trials COV001 and COV002, which included a single-blind randomized controlled phase 2/3 trial of AZD1222 (ChAdOx1 nCoV-19) in healthy adults. For TCRbeta chain sequencing, PBMC samples were collected from trial participants at day 0 and at day 28 after the second dose. Counted from cysteine to phenylalanine, this CDR3 has 14 amino acids. Here the CDR3 DNA is all that survives: 42 bases in frame from base 1. V and J lose 7 bases and 8 bases, and a span of 17 bases separates them. The germline V gene provides CDR1 MNHEY and CDR2 SVGAGI. The CDR3 regions of human TCRbeta chains were subjected to immunosequencing. In the original analysis: TCRs in the repertoires were compared against a reference library of SARS-CoV-2-specific TCRs that had been generated with the MIRA antigen-specificity platform. Breadth was defined as the fraction of unique TCRs that were SARS-CoV-2-associated, and depth was defined as the fraction of total T cells that were SARS-CoV-2-associated. Using the MIRA data, each spike-specific TCR was mapped to the spike region that the TCR reacts to and placed in a CD4 or CD8 class. Log10-transformed breadth and depth values were compared by one-way ANOVA with Sidak's multiple comparisons tests. In its TCRdb copy, this immuneACCESS table keeps in-frame sequences only and misses some clones. Where compared with another copy, unresolved V genes explain less than half of these, and the others have no known cause. From that table come the V and J calls and clone size; the DNA was used to work out D and trimming. The sample contains 100,000 to 150,000 clones, 80% to 90% of them found a single time. The top ten hold roughly 10% of the sample.

Overall study outcomes, separate from this receptor: Vaccine-associated CD4 TCRs spanned the whole spike protein, with dominant responses in regions 160-218 and 743-854. After two AZD1222 doses, both the breadth and the depth of spike-specific TCRs were significantly higher than at day 0 and than in MenACWY recipients. Because no day 14 peak-response samples were available, repertoires were characterized only after the peak T cell response. In the small 56-69-year group, the increase in depth fell short of significance, most likely because of low power. Only six AZD1222 recipients were SARS-CoV-2 seropositive at baseline, limiting conclusions about previously exposed vaccinees. Reportedly, almost half of the unique spike-specific TCRs recognized epitopes lying outside the regions that are mutated in the B.1.351 and B.1.1.7 variants. Participants were mostly white British and included more females than males, and it was suggested by the authors that clonal diversity may have been underestimated.

This sequence originates from an adult in good health. This chain is built from TRBV6-5 and TRBJ1-4, with TRBD1 tentatively as D gene (6 bases match). Source: peripheral blood, taken on day 0 of AZD1222 vaccination. The CDR3 reads as follows: CASNGGVRGEKLFF. The DNA sequence is given as TGTGCCAGCAACGGAGGGGTTAGGGGGGAAAAACTGTTTTTT.